This T cell receptor (beta chain) was documented in a study of naive and memory T cell subsets. Cells stained for CD3, CD4, CD8, CD45RA, CD27 and viability were sorted into four CD45RA/CD27 subsets. After removal of 4 bases from V and 8 bases from J, the junction contained 5 bases not matched to a gene. Germline assignment: CDR1 SQVTM and CDR2 ANQGSEA. CDR3 size: 13 residues. In this sample, this clonotype turned up many times. Its antigen is currently unknown. Study-wide points: Between naive and memory subsets, TCR abundance power law exponents differed.

Two oligonucleotides, mixed equimolar, formed the beta constant-region primer covering TRBC1 and TRBC2. Ligated cDNA was amplified by four rounds of PCR with nested alpha and beta constant-region primers and SP2. One entry per CDR3 protein, called by TCRdb with MiXCR from the UMI-ligation and nested PCR reads. The sample contains about 82,000 distinct CDR3 sequences, over 8.5% of which appear only once. Input material: naive CD8+ T cells from blood. The sequence was collected from a human donor in good health. V gene TRBV29-1 combines with J gene TRBJ2-1, with TRBD2 matching 10 bases. The CDR3 bases are TGCAGCGTTGCGGCTAGCGGGAGTGATGAGCAGTTCTTC. This translates into CSVAASGSDEQFF.